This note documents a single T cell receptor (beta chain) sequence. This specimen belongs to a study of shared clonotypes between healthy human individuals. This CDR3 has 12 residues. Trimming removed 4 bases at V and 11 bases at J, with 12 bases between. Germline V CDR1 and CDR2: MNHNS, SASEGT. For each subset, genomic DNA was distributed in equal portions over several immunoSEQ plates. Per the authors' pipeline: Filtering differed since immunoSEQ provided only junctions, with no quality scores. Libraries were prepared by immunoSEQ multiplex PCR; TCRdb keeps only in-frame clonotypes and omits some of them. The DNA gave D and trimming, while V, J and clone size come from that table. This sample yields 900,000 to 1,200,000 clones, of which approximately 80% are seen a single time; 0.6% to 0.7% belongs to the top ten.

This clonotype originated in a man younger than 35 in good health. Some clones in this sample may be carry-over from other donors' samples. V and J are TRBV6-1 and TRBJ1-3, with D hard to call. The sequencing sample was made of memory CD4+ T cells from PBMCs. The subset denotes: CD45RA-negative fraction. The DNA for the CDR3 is TGTGCCAGCAGTGTCGGTCTCGCAGCCATATATTTT. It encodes CASSVGLAAIYF.